These 13 T cell receptor beta chains were all obtained from the same sample, sequenced in a study of blood T cells in healthy people across ages. Together with a sample-barcoded 5' primer, a J-beta primer mix was included in a second PCR lasting roughly 6 to 12 cycles. Each CDR3 protein is one row after TCRdb ran MiXCR on the 5' RACE reads. This sample has approximately 1,000,000 distinct CDR3 sequences, with around 45% found just once. Sample: blood. These TCRs come from a woman aged 55-70 years in good health.

This clonotype is a singleton in its sample. The V call is TRBV3-1, the J call TRBJ1-6; 7 nucleotides agree with TRBD1. Trimming took 2 bases from V and 5 from J; bases not matched to a gene: 6. The CDR3 is 16 residues long. Per the germline V gene, CDR1 is LGHDT and CDR2 is YNNKEL (reference sequence). In DNA, the CDR3 is TGTGCCAGCAGCCAATGGACAGGCGATAATAATTCACCCCTCCACTTT. This encodes CASSQWTGDNNSPLHF.

The chain combines TRBV12-3 or TRBV12-4 with TRBJ1-6, with D tentatively TRBD1 (5 bases). The CDR3 runs 14 residues. V shed 3 bases and J shed 9 bases, with 12 bases lying between them. The CDR3 DNA follows: TGTGCCAGCAGTTTCGGGGGTCGGGTTTCACCCCTCCACTTT. Translation gives CASSFGGRVSPLHF.

The V and J genes are TRBV20-1 and TRBJ2-6; weak D call: TRBD2 (5 bases). Germline CDR1 DFQATT, CDR2 SNEGSKA (reference sequence). V lost 5 bases to trimming and J lost 0 bases, with 14 bases between them. CDR3 length: 16 residues. The CDR3 region has the DNA TGCAGTGCTTCAACTAGACTGGGCTCTGGGGCCAACGTCCTGACTTTC. Protein: CSASTRLGSGANVLTF.

Only a few counts were recorded for this clonotype. The chain couples TRBV29-1 to TRBJ1-4; 10 positions match TRBD1. This CDR3 contains 13 residues. Unmatched junction bases numbered 5, after V lost 6 bases and J lost 7 bases. The germline V gene encodes CDR1 SQVTM and CDR2 ANQGSEA. The CDR3 DNA reads TGCAGCGTAAGGACAGGGGGAGGTGAAAAACTGTTTTTT. Residues: CSVRTGGGEKLFF.

The chain links TRBV14 to TRBJ2-3; D not resolved. The V gene lost 1 base and the J gene lost 9 bases, with 8 bases spanning the gap. The CDR3 spans 12 residues. CDR1 SGHDN and CDR2 FVKESK come from the germline V gene. The CDR3 bases are TGTGCCAGCAGCCAAGGCGGATGGACGCAGTATTTT. Its translation: CASSQGGWTQYF.

The V call is TRBV5-1, the J call TRBJ2-1; possible D gene TRBD2, 5 bases. Deletions cut 4 bases from V and 6 bases from J, with 11 bases between. The CDR3 is made up of 13 amino acids. The V gene's germline CDR1 is SGHRS and CDR2 YFSETQ. CDR3 residues: CASSVTLANEQFF. CDR3 nucleotide sequence: TGCGCCAGCAGCGTGACGCTAGCCAATGAGCAGTTCTTC.

This clonotype was detected many times. The rearrangement links TRBV27 to TRBJ2-7, with 11 bases aligning to TRBD2. This CDR3 comprises 14 residues. The V segment lost 6 bases and the J segment 6 bases; nucleotides outside the gene matches: 7. Germline V gives CDR1 MNHEY, CDR2 SMNVEV (reference sequence). Written as DNA, the CDR3 is TGTGCCAGCAGGGGGACTAGCGGTCCTCGCGAGCAGTACTTC. Translation: CASRGTSGPREQYF.

The gene calls are TRBV19 and TRBJ2-7, with 10 positions matching TRBD2. Germline V CDR1 and CDR2: LNHDA, SQIVND (reference sequence). The CDR3 contains 15 residues. Trimming took 5 bases from V and 10 from J; bases not matched to a gene: 14. The CDR3 DNA reads as TGTGCCAGTAGTCCTGACGGAGCGGGAGGGCAGATTCAGTACTTC. It specifies CASSPDGAGGQIQYF.

The rearrangement uses TRBV6-1 and TRBJ2-1, with 9 bases aligning to TRBD1. Looked up from germline, CDR1 is MNHNS and CDR2 is SASEGT. The CDR3 sequence is 15 residues long. The ends lost 7 bases at V and 8 bases at J; junction bases unmatched: 12. The DNA of the CDR3 is TGTGCCAGCAAGAGGTGGGACAGGGTTAACGATGAGCAGTTCTTC. This translates into CASKRWDRVNDEQFF.

This clonotype was seen just once. The V call is TRBV30, the J call TRBJ2-7; no firm D call. Germline V gene data show CDR1 as GTSNPN and CDR2 as SVGIG (reference sequence). The CDR3 loop spans 15 amino acids. The V end was cut by 2 bases, the J end by 2 bases, with 16 bases between. CDR3 protein: CAWSRRSGQPYEQYF. In DNA, the CDR3 is TGTGCCTGGAGTAGACGCTCCGGCCAACCCTACGAGCAGTACTTC.

The chain employs TRBV29-1 and TRBJ1-1; D may be TRBD1 (5 bases). The CDR3 has 14 residues. Per the germline V gene, CDR1 is SQVTM and CDR2 is ANQGSEA. Trimming removed 3 bases at V and 3 bases at J, with 14 bases between. CDR3 protein: CSVDLGVLYTEAFF. CDR3 nucleotide sequence: TGCAGCGTTGATTTGGGGGTACTTTACACTGAAGCTTTCTTT.

This rearrangement joins TRBV11-3 to TRBJ2-1; D is perhaps TRBD1 or TRBD2 (6 bases each). The germline gives CDR1 SGHNT, CDR2 YENEEA. V lost 3 bases to trimming and J lost 0 bases, with 21 bases between them. This CDR3 region has 19 residues. In DNA, the CDR3 is TGTGCCAGCAGCTTCGGGGAACAGGGAGGAGGTAGCTCCTACAATGAGCAGTTCTTC. Translated, it gives CASSFGEQGGGSSYNEQFF.

The chain is built from TRBV28 and TRBJ2-7; tentatively, D is TRBD2 (6 bases). The CDR3 spans 14 residues. V was clipped by 6 bases and J by 4 bases, with 16 bases between them. The germline V gene has CDR1 MDHEN and CDR2 SYDVKM. CDR3 amino acids: CASRPPGEAYEQYF. Here the CDR3 DNA reads TGTGCCAGCAGGCCCCCCGGGGAGGCATACGAGCAGTACTTC.